Described below is a single T cell receptor beta chain sequence and its context. Its specificity is unknown. The data belong to a study of tumor-infiltrating lymphocytes in primary liver carcinoma. Overall study findings and caveats: Tumor-adjacent and tumor-blood pairs overlapped less than tumor region pairs did.

Making TCR beta cDNA involved approximately 0.5 ug total RNA and a constant-region primer. Libraries of TCR beta came from three nested multiplex PCR rounds with slightly modified ARM-PCR. A C-beta reverse primer was combined with TRBV1-TRBV30 forward primers in the first two PCR rounds, and each round had roughly 11 cycles. TCRdb itself ran the multiplex PCR reads through MiXCR, one entry per CDR3 protein. Of 310,000 or so distinct CDR3 sequences listed, 50% to 75% are singletons. V lost 4 bases and J lost 8; bases outside the gene matches: 9. CDR3 length equals 15 residues. Per germline, CDR1 SGHAT and CDR2 FQNNGV. The source of the blood RNA was unsorted whole blood, and germline DNA was extracted as well. Patients carried chronic HBV infection without prior treatment.

This sequence originates from a woman aged 25 to 39 with primary liver carcinoma and hepatitis B virus infection. The rearrangement joins TRBV11-2 to TRBJ2-1; 9 bases map to TRBD1. The sequenced sample was peripheral blood. The CDR3, as DNA: TGTGCCAGCAGCTACCAGACAGGGGGTTATTATGAGCAGTTCTTC. It translates to CASSYQTGGYYEQFF.